Shown below are 2 T cell receptor beta chains from a single sample sequenced in a study of blood T cell repertoires in COVID-19. Some clones are missing from TCRdb's copy, which holds only in-frame ones; the method was immunoSEQ multiplex PCR. The profile shows 380,000 or so clones, around 87% of them singletons. The sample was PBMCs or T cells enriched from blood (not recorded which). The source of these receptors is a young man who had recovered from COVID-19.

The chain couples TRBV24-1 to TRBJ2-3; D ambiguous. The CDR3 has 14 amino acids. In germline, CDR1 is KGHDR, CDR2 SFDVKD. V lost 5 bases to trimming and J lost 0 bases, with 8 bases between them. CDR3 amino acids: CATSGQESTDTQYF. The CDR3 DNA sequence: TGTGCCACCAGTGGACAAGAGAGCACAGATACGCAGTATTTT.

This chain connects TRBV6-6 to TRBJ1-5; D is unclear. Per the germline V gene, CDR1 is MNHNY and CDR2 is SVGAGI (reference sequence). The CDR3 consists of 14 residues. Trimming stripped 2 bases from V and 0 bases from J, with 5 bases between. This CDR3 reads CASSYVSSNQPQHF. CDR3 nucleotide sequence: TGTGCCAGCAGTTACGTCAGTAGCAATCAGCCCCAGCATTTT.